Presented here are 22 T cell receptor beta chains from one specimen sequenced in a study of post-analysis software for immune sequencing data. Unique molecular identifiers had been added to the TCR beta cDNA libraries. MiXCR, applied by TCRdb to the PCR reads, yields one record per CDR3 protein. The sample has around 160,000 distinct CDR3 sequences; around 36% are singletons. The input for sequencing was blood, taken after autologous hematopoietic stem cell transplantation. The receptors stem from a girl between 10 and 17 years old with multiple sclerosis.

This clonotype was detected a few times. The chain links TRBV27 to TRBJ1-5, with 9 bases identical to TRBD1. V shed 10 bases, J shed 10 bases, and the junction held 20 bases outside the gene matches. The CDR3 totals 16 residues. Germline V gene sequence: CDR1 MNHEY, CDR2 SMNVEV (reference sequence). The CDR3 DNA reads TGTGCCACCCAGCCTTCTCGGACAGGGGATTTTCAACCCCAGCATTTT. The encoded protein is CATQPSRTGDFQPQHF.

This clonotype came up many times. The chain employs TRBV7-2 and TRBJ2-1; 9 bases align to TRBD2. In germline, CDR1 is SGHTA, CDR2 FQGNSA. The CDR3 consists of 16 residues. V dropped 0 bases and J dropped 5; count of bases not matched to a gene: 5. CDR3 residues: CASSLAGTSRHNEQFF. The CDR3 DNA follows: TGTGCCAGCAGCTTAGCTGGGACTAGCCGACACAATGAGCAGTTCTTC.

This chain uses TRBV12-3 or TRBV12-4 with TRBJ2-1; 13 bases match TRBD2. CDR3 length: 15 amino acids. J was trimmed by 10 bases and V by 6 bases; bases with no gene match: 9. The CDR3 protein is CASSVLAGGPGEQFF. Here the CDR3 DNA reads TGTGCCAGCAGCGTACTAGCGGGAGGGCCAGGCGAGCAGTTCTTC.

The chain links TRBV7-9 to TRBJ2-3; D ambiguous. Deletions cut 5 bases from V and 6 bases from J, with 15 bases between. In germline, CDR1 is SEHNR, CDR2 FQNEAQ (reference sequence). The CDR3 runs 14 residues. CDR3 nucleotides: TGTGCCAGCAGCCCGCCCGGCTCCGAGGATACGCAGTATTTT. It is translated as CASSPPGSEDTQYF.

This clonotype was observed a handful of times. DNA of the CDR3: TGTGCCAGCAGCTCTAGCGGGAGGCCCATACGGGGTGAGCAGTTCTTC. This encodes CASSSSGRPIRGEQFF. The chain has TRBV13 and TRBJ2-1; TRBD2 matches 11 bases. Germline values: CDR1 PRHDT, CDR2 FYEKMQ (reference sequence). V trimming: 4 bases; J trimming: 9 bases; junction bases outside the gene matches: 11. CDR3 length: 16 residues.

This clonotype was observed a handful of times. The genes are TRBV6-1 and TRBJ1-6, with no clear D. Germline V gene lookup returns CDR1 MNHNS and CDR2 SASEGT. The CDR3 covers 14 residues. Trimming took 2 bases from V and 9 from J, leaving 11 bases between them. The CDR3 reads CASSEIDLGSPLHF. The DNA of the CDR3 is TGTGCCAGCAGTGAAATAGATCTCGGTTCACCCCTCCACTTT.

As for this clonotype: The junction departs from the called germline gene at one end, perhaps through a read error. The chain joins TRBV12-3 or TRBV12-4 to TRBJ2-3; the match to TRBD2 covers 11 bases. The CDR3 sequence is 21 residues long. The CDR3 loop is CASSLDPWAPETSGNTDAQYF. CDR3 bases: TGTGCCAGCAGTTTAGATCCTTGGGCCCCCGAGACTAGCGGGAATACAGATGCGCAGTATTTT.

This clonotype has only a few counts. The chain uses TRBV6-5 and TRBJ2-3; 7 positions match TRBD1. Trimming removed 4 bases from V and 1 base from J; junction bases left unmatched: 8. Germline V gene sequence: CDR1 MNHEY, CDR2 SVGAGI. The CDR3 covers 16 residues. CDR3 sequence: CASSSTTGYGTDTQYF. The DNA of the CDR3 is TGTGCCAGCAGTTCCACGACAGGGTACGGCACAGATACGCAGTATTTT.

V gene TRBV14 combines with J gene TRBJ2-1; D uncertain. Looked up from germline, CDR1 is SGHDN and CDR2 is FVKESK. The germline V and J ends were trimmed by 0 bases and 12 bases, with 15 bases remaining between them. The CDR3 has 14 residues. Here the CDR3 DNA reads TGTGCCAGCAGCCAAGATAGGAGCAGTCAGAGGCAGTTCTTC. Protein product: CASSQDRSSQRQFF.

The rearrangement joins TRBV3-1 to TRBJ1-1; TRBD1 might be the D (6 bases). The CDR3 totals 14 residues. V was trimmed by 4 bases and J by 4 bases, leaving 13 bases between them. Germline V gene lookup returns CDR1 LGHDT and CDR2 YNNKEL (reference sequence). As DNA, the CDR3 is TGTGCCAGCAGCCGGGCAGGGGAGTTCACTGAAGCTTTCTTT. It specifies CASSRAGEFTEAFF.

This clonotype was picked up a small number of times. V and J are TRBV7-2 and TRBJ2-3; D might be TRBD2 (6 bases). There are 14 residues in the CDR3. Germline lookup yields CDR1 SGHTA and CDR2 FQGNSA. V was pared by 4 bases and J by 2 bases, with 10 bases between. CDR3 sequence (DNA): TGTGCCAGCAGCTACGGGACTTTCACAGATACGCAGTATTTT. This encodes CASSYGTFTDTQYF.

Comments on this clonotype: The junction and the germline gene differ at one end; a read error may be behind it. The CDR3 DNA follows: TGCGCCGGCAGCCAAGTTGGGAACGGGAGGGCCTTCTCGAATGAGCAGTTCTTC. It specifies CAGSQVGNGRAFSNEQFF. This chain uses TRBV4-3 with TRBJ2-1; 8 nucleotides line up with TRBD2. Germline CDR1 and CDR2: LGHNA and YSLEER. The CDR3 consists of 18 residues.

This clonotype was seen ten or more times. The chain uses TRBV5-6 and TRBJ2-6; TRBD1 matches at 7 bases. V shed 4 bases, J shed 0 bases, and the junction held 4 bases outside the gene matches. The CDR3 extends over 16 amino acids. Germline assignment: CDR1 SGHDT and CDR2 YYEEEE. This chain's CDR3 is CASSPGQHSGANVLTF. The CDR3 nucleotides read TGTGCCAGCAGCCCGGGACAGCACTCTGGGGCCAACGTCCTGACTTTC.

In its sample, this clonotype was seen a few times. The genes are TRBV20-1 and TRBJ1-6; TRBD1 matches 11 bases. This CDR3 contains 16 residues. V lost 0 bases, J lost 9 bases, and 7 bases stayed unmatched. CDR1 is DFQATT and CDR2 is SNEGSKA in the germline V gene (reference sequence). In nucleotides, the CDR3 is TGCAGTGCTAGAGATTGGGGGACAGGGGGATCTTCACCCCTCCACTTT. The encoded protein is CSARDWGTGGSSPLHF.

This rearrangement joins TRBV3-1 to TRBJ2-3; 8 bases map to TRBD2. The CDR3 loop spans 16 amino acids. J gave up 4 bases and V 1 base, and 7 bases lay outside the gene matches. The V gene's germline CDR1 is LGHDT and CDR2 YNNKEL (reference sequence). CDR3 nucleotide sequence: TGTGCCAGCAGCCAAGGGGCGGGACTAGGCGCAGATACGCAGTATTTT. Translating gives CASSQGAGLGADTQYF.

This clonotype occurred a few times. J is TRBJ2-4 and V is TRBV20-1; 8 bases match TRBD2. The end of the DNA aligns better with TRBJ2-7, so the J call may be wrong. Germline-derived CDR1 and CDR2 are DFQATT and SNEGSKA (reference sequence). The length of the CDR3 is 15 residues. CDR3 nucleotide sequence: TGCAGTGCCACTACCGGGACTAGTGTCACCTACGAGCAGTACTTC. Translating gives CSATTGTSVTYEQYF.

This clonotype has more than one count but fewer than ten. The chain couples TRBV6-4 to TRBJ1-5; D is perhaps TRBD1 (6 bases). The V end lost 6 bases, the J end lost 5 bases, and 17 bases lay between the germline ends. Germline-derived CDR1 and CDR2 are MRHNA and SNTAGT. The length of the CDR3 is 15 residues. CDR3 DNA: TGTGCCAGCAGAGCACAGGGATGTGACTATCAGCCCCAGCATTTT. This gives the protein CASRAQGCDYQPQHF.

This clonotype was recorded only once. CDR3 sequence (DNA): TGTGCCAGCAGCGTTGGCCCTACAGGGGGCTGGGACAATCAGCCCCAGCATTTT. Its translation: CASSVGPTGGWDNQPQHF. The gene calls are TRBV28 and TRBJ1-5; 9 bases match TRBD1. Per the germline V gene, CDR1 is MDHEN and CDR2 is SYDVKM. The CDR3 sequence is 18 residues long. Trimming cost V 6 bases and J 3 bases; bases outside gene matches: 15.

The chain couples TRBV20-1 to TRBJ2-2; D is unresolved. Looked up from germline, CDR1 is DFQATT and CDR2 is SNEGSKA (reference sequence). Trimming took off 6 bases at V and 2 bases at J, with 7 bases between the two ends. CDR3 length: 12 residues. DNA for the CDR3: TGCAGTGCCAGTCTCAACACCGGGGAGCTGTTTTTT. It translates to CSASLNTGELFF.

This clonotype was detected only a few times. The chain couples TRBV11-3 to TRBJ1-6; 12 bases fit TRBD1. CDR1 is SGHNT and CDR2 is YENEEA in the germline V gene. This CDR3 comprises 17 residues. The V and J ends lost 6 bases and 10 bases, in that order; junction bases with no gene match: 13. The CDR3 loop is CASSKRVGTGGGSPLHF. In nucleotides, the CDR3 is TGTGCCAGCAGTAAAAGGGTCGGGACAGGGGGCGGATCACCCCTCCACTTT.

The genes are TRBV29-1 and TRBJ1-1; 7 bases fit TRBD1. There are 20 residues in the CDR3. CDR1 and CDR2 (germline): SQVTM, ANQGSEA. V was pared by 4 bases and J by 1 base, with 24 bases of the junction left unmatched. The CDR3 coding sequence is TGCAGCGTTGGTGGCTGGGTGGGTAGCTTGACAGGGCCGGAGAACACTGAAGCTTTCTTT. This gives the protein CSVGGWVGSLTGPENTEAFF.

This sequence joins TRBV29-1 and TRBJ2-1; D might be TRBD1 (6 bases). CDR1 is SQVTM, CDR2 ANQGSEA, per germline. V lost 5 bases to trimming and J lost 2 bases, with 22 bases between them. The CDR3 covers 17 residues. The CDR3, as DNA: TGCAGCGTTCGGTTCAGGGGAGATAACGACCCCTACAATGAGCAGTTCTTC. Translation gives CSVRFRGDNDPYNEQFF.